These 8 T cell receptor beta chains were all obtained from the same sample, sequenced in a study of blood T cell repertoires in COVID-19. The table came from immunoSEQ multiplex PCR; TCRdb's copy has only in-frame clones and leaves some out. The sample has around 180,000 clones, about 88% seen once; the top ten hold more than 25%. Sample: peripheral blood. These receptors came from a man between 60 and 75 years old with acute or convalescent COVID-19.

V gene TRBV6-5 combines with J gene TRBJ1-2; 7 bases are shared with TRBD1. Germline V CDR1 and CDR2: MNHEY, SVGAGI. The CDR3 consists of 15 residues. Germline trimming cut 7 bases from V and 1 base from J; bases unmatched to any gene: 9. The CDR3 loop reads CASILRQGLNYGYTF. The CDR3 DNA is TGTGCCAGCATTCTTCGACAGGGACTTAACTATGGCTACACCTTC.

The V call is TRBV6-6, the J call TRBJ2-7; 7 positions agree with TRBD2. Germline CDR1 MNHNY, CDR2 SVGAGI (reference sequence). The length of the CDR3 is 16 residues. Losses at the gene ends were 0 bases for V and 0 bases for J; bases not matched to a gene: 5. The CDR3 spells CASSYSIGDYSYEQYV. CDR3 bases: TGTGCCAGCAGTTACTCGATAGGGGACTACTCCTACGAGCAGTACGTC.

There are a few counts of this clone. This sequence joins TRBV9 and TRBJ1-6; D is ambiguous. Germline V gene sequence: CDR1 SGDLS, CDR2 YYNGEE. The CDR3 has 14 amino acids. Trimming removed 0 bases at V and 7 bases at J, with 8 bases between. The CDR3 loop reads CASSVGPSNSPLHF. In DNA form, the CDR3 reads TGTGCCAGCAGCGTAGGGCCCTCCAATTCACCCCTCCACTTT. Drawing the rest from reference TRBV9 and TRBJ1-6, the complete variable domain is DSGVTQTPKHLITATGQRVTLRCSPRSGDLSVYWYQQSLDQGLQFLIQYYNGEERAKGNILERFSAQQFPDLHSELNLSSLELGDSALYFCASSVGPSNSPLHFGNGTRLTVT.

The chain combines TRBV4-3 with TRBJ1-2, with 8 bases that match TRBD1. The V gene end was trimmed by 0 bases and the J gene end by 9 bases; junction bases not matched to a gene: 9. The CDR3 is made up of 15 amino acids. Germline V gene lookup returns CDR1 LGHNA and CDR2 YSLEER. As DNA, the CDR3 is TGCGCCAGCAGCCAAGATCAAGGACAGGGAAGAAGCTACACCTTC. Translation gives CASSQDQGQGRSYTF.

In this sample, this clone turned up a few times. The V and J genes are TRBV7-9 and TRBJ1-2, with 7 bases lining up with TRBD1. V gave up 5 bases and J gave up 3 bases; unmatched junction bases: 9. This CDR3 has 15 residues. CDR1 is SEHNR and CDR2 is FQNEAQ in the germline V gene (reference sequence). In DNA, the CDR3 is TGTGCCAGCAGCATGGGACAGCCTGGCTACTATGGCTACACCTTC. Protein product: CASSMGQPGYYGYTF.

CDR3 sequence reads: CASSQDTSVNNEQFF. In nucleotides, the CDR3 is TGCGCCAGCAGCCAAGACACTAGCGTTAACAATGAGCAGTTCTTC. V usage is TRBV4-3 and J usage is TRBJ2-1; 7 bases are shared with TRBD2. The germline V gene has CDR1 LGHNA and CDR2 YSLEER. V shed 0 bases and J 5 bases; nucleotides not matched to a gene: 4. The CDR3 is 15 residues long.

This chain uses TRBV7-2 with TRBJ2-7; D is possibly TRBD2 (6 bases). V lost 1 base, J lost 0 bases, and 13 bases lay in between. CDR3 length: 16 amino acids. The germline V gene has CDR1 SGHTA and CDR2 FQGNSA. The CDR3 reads CASSLVSGESSYEQYF. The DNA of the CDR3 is TGTGCCAGCAGCTTAGTTAGCGGAGAGAGCTCCTACGAGCAGTACTTC.

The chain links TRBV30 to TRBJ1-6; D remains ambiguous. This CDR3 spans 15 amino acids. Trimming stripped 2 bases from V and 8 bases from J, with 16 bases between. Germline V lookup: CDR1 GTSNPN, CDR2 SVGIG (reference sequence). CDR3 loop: CAWSYGVRSDSPLHF. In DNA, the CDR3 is TGTGCCTGGAGTTACGGGGTCCGGTCCGATTCACCCCTCCACTTT.